Each of the 7 T cell receptor beta chains below was sequenced from the same sample in a study of PD-1 blockade in classical Hodgkin lymphoma. Data came from immunoSEQ multiplex PCR; TCRdb stores just in-frame clones and leaves some out. The table has some 52,000 clones, 86% seen once. The time point: cycle 4 day 1 (C4D1), after 6 weeks of nivolumab. All patients experienced relapse after autologous stem cell transplantation, and brentuximab vedotin exposure was variable. Here the sequenced sample was peripheral blood mononuclear cells (PBMCs), taken before the fourth cycle of nivolumab. The origin of the receptors is a human donor with classical Hodgkin lymphoma.

The V and J genes are TRBV7-2 and TRBJ2-1; TRBD1 agrees at 7 bases. J was trimmed by 5 bases and V by 5 bases; bases with no gene match: 6. The CDR3 length is 14 residues. CDR1 is SGHTA and CDR2 is FQGNSA in the germline V gene. Here the CDR3 DNA reads TGTGCCAGCAGCGACGGACAGGCTAACAATGAGCAGTTCTTC. It is translated as CASSDGQANNEQFF.

The V and J genes are TRBV6-6 and TRBJ1-5; D may be TRBD1 (5 bases). The CDR3 has 13 amino acids. Germline assignment: CDR1 MNHNY and CDR2 SVGAGI (reference sequence). Trimming took off 6 bases at V and 5 bases at J, with 11 bases between the two ends. The CDR3 sequence is CASSQRGDQPQHF. Here the CDR3 DNA reads TGTGCCAGCAGCCAGAGAGGGGATCAGCCCCAGCATTTT.

J is TRBJ1-1 and V is TRBV6-5; no clear D gene. V dropped 6 bases and J dropped 6 bases, with 14 bases sitting between them. There are 13 residues in the CDR3. CDR1 MNHEY and CDR2 SVGAGI come from the germline V gene. CDR3 in DNA: TGTGCCAGCAGCCCTCGGGGTCTTTCTGAAGCTTTCTTT. This codes for CASSPRGLSEAFF.

The V call is TRBV5-5, the J call TRBJ1-5; D remains unclear. Germline assignment: CDR1 SGHKS and CDR2 YYEKEE (reference sequence). The CDR3 covers 15 residues. V lost 4 bases to trimming and J lost 0 bases, with 11 bases between them. CDR3 in amino acids: CASSPRSPSNQPQHF. The CDR3 DNA follows: TGTGCCAGCAGCCCCCGAAGTCCTAGCAATCAGCCCCAGCATTTT.

The gene calls are TRBV7-8 and TRBJ2-5; TRBD1 agrees at 8 bases. Trimming cost V 5 bases and J 1 base; bases outside gene matches: 9. Germline V lookup: CDR1 SGHVS, CDR2 FQNEAQ. The CDR3 sequence is 16 residues long. Written as DNA, the CDR3 is TGTGCCAGCAGCGTAAGAATCGGGACAGGCCAAGAGACCCAGTACTTC. As protein: CASSVRIGTGQETQYF.

This clone is termed medium-sized (0.01 to 0.1%). One junction end disagrees with the germline gene, perhaps due to a read error. CDR3 coding DNA: TGCGCCAGCAGCCCCCCCGCCGGGACGCCCGATAAGGTCTTT. Its translation is CASSPPAGTPDKVF. V usage is TRBV4-1 and J usage is TRBJ1-1; TRBD1 is a possible D gene (5 bases). Germline lookup yields CDR1 MGHRA and CDR2 YSYEKL. The CDR3 has 14 residues.

CDR3 amino acids: CASSRGQETQYF. CDR3 DNA sequence: TGCGCCAGCAGCAGGGGGCAAGAGACCCAGTACTTC. The gene calls are TRBV5-1 and TRBJ2-5, with a weak D call TRBD1 (6 bases). V was cut by 4 bases and J by 2 bases, with 6 bases left in between. The CDR3 spans 12 residues. Germline lookup yields CDR1 SGHRS and CDR2 YFSETQ. Looking up the rest from reference TRBV5-1 and TRBJ2-5 gives the full variable domain: KAGVTQTPRYLIKTRGQQVTLSCSPISGHRSVSWYQQTPGQGLQFLFEYFSETQRNKGNFPGRFSGRQFSNSRSEMNVSTLELGDSALYLCASSRGQETQYFGPGTRLLVL.